Below are 30 T cell receptor beta chains sequenced from a single sample in a study of blood T cell repertoires in COVID-19. Profiled with immunoSEQ multiplex PCR; TCRdb holds only in-frame clones, not every one. The table lists some 190,000 clones, approximately 79% of them singletons. Sequencing used peripheral blood. The receptors stem from a woman between 50 and 59 years old with acute or convalescent COVID-19.

The chain employs TRBV5-4 and TRBJ2-7, with 11 bases identical to TRBD1. In germline, CDR1 is SGHNT, CDR2 YYREEE (reference sequence). The V and J ends lost 5 bases and 3 bases, in that order; junction bases with no gene match: 7. The CDR3 covers 15 residues. The CDR3 bases are TGTGCCAGCAGGAAGGGACAGGGGGGAATCTACGAGCAGTACTTC. It encodes CASRKGQGGIYEQYF.

This clone was detected once. The chain links TRBV14 to TRBJ1-4; perhaps TRBD1 as D (6 bases). There are 16 residues in the CDR3. The V end was cut by 1 base, the J end by 7 bases, with 16 bases between. CDR1 and CDR2 from the germline V gene are SGHDN and FVKESK. This CDR3 is CASSQVKSGATEKLFF. CDR3 coding DNA: TGTGCCAGCAGCCAAGTGAAATCAGGGGCAACTGAAAAACTGTTTTTT.

This rearrangement joins TRBV27 to TRBJ1-6; TRBD1 agrees at 8 bases. V lost 3 bases to trimming and J lost 7 bases; unmatched junction nucleotides: 2. The CDR3 runs 14 residues. Germline V gene lookup returns CDR1 MNHEY and CDR2 SMNVEV (reference sequence). The CDR3 loop reads CASSLYRGNSPLHF. CDR3 nucleotides: TGTGCCAGCAGTTTGTACAGGGGGAATTCACCCCTCCACTTT.

This chain uses TRBV14 with TRBJ1-5; D remains ambiguous. Germline V CDR1 and CDR2: SGHDN, FVKESK. Trimming left V 1 base short and J 9 bases short, with 19 bases between. This CDR3 contains 16 residues. In nucleotides, the CDR3 is TGTGCCAGCAGCCAAGGGGCCCTCAAGTCCCCATGGCCCCAGCATTTT. Its translation: CASSQGALKSPWPQHF.

The V gene is TRBV29-1, the J gene TRBJ2-1, with D perhaps matching TRBD1 (5 bases). The CDR3 consists of 13 residues. Germline V lookup: CDR1 SQVTM, CDR2 ANQGSEA. Trimming took off 6 bases at V and 7 bases at J, with 16 bases between the two ends. The CDR3 DNA reads TGCAGCGTAGACAGTTTTCTGGGGAATGAGCAGTTCTTC. Translating gives CSVDSFLGNEQFF.

The rearrangement links TRBV13 to TRBJ1-5, with TRBD1 identical over 7 bases. In germline, CDR1 is PRHDT, CDR2 FYEKMQ (reference sequence). Losses at the gene ends were 5 bases for V and 4 bases for J; bases not matched to a gene: 17. The CDR3 loop spans 18 amino acids. The chain's CDR3 is CASSLNGRAIQGNQPQHF. CDR3 bases: TGTGCCAGCAGCCTAAACGGACGCGCTATACAGGGGAATCAGCCCCAGCATTTT. The whole variable domain, filled in from reference TRBV13 and TRBJ1-5, reads AAGVIQSPRHLIKEKRETATLKCYPIPRHDTVYWYQQGPGQDPQFLISFYEKMQSDKGSIPDRFSAQQFSDYHSELNMSSLELGDSALYFCASSLNGRAIQGNQPQHFGDGTRLSIL.

V and J are TRBV11-2 and TRBJ2-1; D is uncertain. The CDR3 spans 13 residues. CDR1 and CDR2 from the germline V gene are SGHAT and FQNNGV. V lost 5 bases and J lost 3, with 8 bases in between. CDR3 in amino acids: CASSHRLYNEQFF. The CDR3 DNA reads as TGTGCCAGCAGCCACCGACTCTACAATGAGCAGTTCTTC.

The V call is TRBV6-5, the J call TRBJ2-2, with TRBD1 identical over 8 bases. V lost 6 bases and J lost 1; bases outside the gene matches: 4. In germline, CDR1 is MNHEY, CDR2 SVGAGI. This CDR3 has 15 residues. CDR3 in DNA: TGTGCCAGCAGACCCGGGACAGGGAACACCGGGGAGCTGTTTTTT. As protein: CASRPGTGNTGELFF.

The rearrangement joins TRBV7-2 to TRBJ1-1; D is uncertain. The CDR3 runs to 12 residues. The germline V gene has CDR1 SGHTA and CDR2 FQGNSA. V dropped 1 base and J dropped 11 bases, with 11 bases sitting between them. CDR3: CASSLEVLGAFF. The CDR3 nucleotides read TGTGCCAGCAGCTTAGAGGTCCTCGGGGCTTTCTTT.

The chain joins TRBV6-1 to TRBJ1-2, with TRBD1 matching over 9 bases. Germline V CDR1 and CDR2: MNHNS, SASEGT. The length of the CDR3 is 14 residues. V lost 4 bases, J lost 6 bases, and 6 bases stayed unmatched. The CDR3 is CASSGDRAEHGYTF. CDR3 nucleotides: TGTGCCAGCAGTGGGGACAGGGCGGAGCATGGCTACACCTTC.

This sequence joins TRBV27 and TRBJ1-6, with no clear D. V was trimmed by 4 bases and J by 0 bases, leaving 13 bases between them. CDR3 length: 17 residues. Germline V gene lookup returns CDR1 MNHEY and CDR2 SMNVEV (reference sequence). The CDR3 here is CASSSQPQSSYNSPLHF. The CDR3 DNA follows: TGTGCCAGCAGTTCCCAGCCACAGAGCTCCTATAATTCACCCCTCCACTTT.

This chain links TRBV6-5 with TRBJ1-5; TRBD1 matches 7 bases. The ends lost 7 bases at V and 7 bases at J; junction bases unmatched: 4. Per the germline V gene, CDR1 is MNHEY and CDR2 is SVGAGI. The CDR3 is 12 residues long. CDR3 DNA sequence: TGTGCCAGCAACTTCAGGGGGCAGCCCCAGCATTTT. Its translation: CASNFRGQPQHF.

J is TRBJ1-5 and V is TRBV19; 9 bases line up with TRBD1. This CDR3 contains 16 residues. Trimming at V came to 5 bases and at J to 3 bases, leaving 8 bases not matched to a gene. CDR1 LNHDA and CDR2 SQIVND come from the germline V gene (reference sequence). The CDR3 region has the DNA TGTGCCAGTAGTCTCCCCGGGACAGGGATCAATCAGCCCCAGCATTTT. Its translation: CASSLPGTGINQPQHF.

The rearrangement links TRBV18 to TRBJ2-7; perhaps TRBD2 as D (5 bases). Deletions cut 6 bases from V and 6 bases from J, with 30 bases between. The germline V gene encodes CDR1 KGHSH and CDR2 LQKENI. The CDR3 spans 18 residues. The chain's CDR3 is CASSLFYVEGSSEGEQYF. CDR3 nucleotides: TGTGCCAGCTCTCTTTTTTATGTAGAGGGCAGTTCAGAGGGCGAGCAGTACTTC.

This CDR3 is CASSDAGSANYGYTF. DNA for the CDR3: TGTGCCAGCAGTGACGCAGGGTCAGCCAACTATGGCTACACCTTC. The genes are TRBV6-1 and TRBJ1-2; possible D gene TRBD1, 5 bases. The ends were cut back, 3 bases at V and 2 bases at J, with 13 bases in the middle. Germline assignment: CDR1 MNHNS and CDR2 SASEGT. This CDR3 is built from 15 residues.

This clone was observed a handful of times. V usage is TRBV5-4 and J usage is TRBJ2-1; 8 nucleotides match TRBD2. The CDR3 has 17 amino acids. Germline CDR1 and CDR2: SGHNT and YYREEE (reference sequence). V lost 4 bases and J lost 7; bases outside the gene matches: 16. The CDR3 DNA reads TGTGCCAGCAGCGCATCCCCCGGGACTAGTCCCCTGAATGAGCAGTTCTTC. Its protein is CASSASPGTSPLNEQFF. Combining the CDR3 with reference TRBV5-4 and TRBJ2-1 gives the whole variable domain ETGVTQSPTHLIKTRGQQVTLRCSSQSGHNTVSWYQQALGQGPQFIFQYYREEENGRGNFPPRFSGLQFPNYSSELNVNALELDDSALYLCASSASPGTSPLNEQFFGPGTRLTVL.

CDR3: CASSLSRTSRRGTDTQYF. DNA of the CDR3: TGCGCCAGCAGCTTGTCAAGGACTAGCCGAAGGGGCACAGATACGCAGTATTTT. This sequence joins TRBV5-1 and TRBJ2-3, with TRBD2 matching over 8 bases. Germline V gene lookup returns CDR1 SGHRS and CDR2 YFSETQ. The CDR3 covers 18 residues. V gave up 1 base and J gave up 1 base; unmatched junction bases: 11.

The chain uses TRBV6-8 and TRBJ1-1; D is unresolved. V lost 9 bases and J 0 bases, leaving 23 bases between the germline ends. The germline gives CDR1 MNHGY, CDR2 SAAAGT. This CDR3 contains 17 residues. The CDR3 region has the DNA TGTGCCAGTCGCATCTTTGGCAGACTGTTCATGAACACTGAAGCTTTCTTT. It yields the protein CASRIFGRLFMNTEAFF.

This chain connects TRBV6-6 to TRBJ2-3; D is possibly TRBD1 (5 bases). The V gene's germline CDR1 is MNHNY and CDR2 SVGAGI (reference sequence). The CDR3 has 11 amino acids. The ends were cut back, 8 bases at V and 9 bases at J, with 12 bases in the middle. In DNA form, the CDR3 reads TGTGCCAGCCACACAGCAGGGACGCAGTATTTT. It is translated as CASHTAGTQYF.

The chain couples TRBV11-2 to TRBJ2-2; 7 nucleotides match TRBD1. Trimming removed 2 bases from V and 6 bases from J; junction bases left unmatched: 12. This CDR3 region has 17 residues. Germline V lookup: CDR1 SGHAT, CDR2 FQNNGV. CDR3 residues: CASSLSGGQVIPGELFF. The CDR3 region has the DNA TGTGCCAGCAGCTTAAGCGGAGGACAGGTGATTCCCGGGGAGCTGTTTTTT.

The gene calls are TRBV15 and TRBJ1-1; D uncertain. The CDR3 is 13 residues long. V was clipped by 5 bases and J by 4 bases, with 11 bases between them. CDR1 is LNHNV and CDR2 is YYDKDF in the germline V gene (reference sequence). CDR3 region: CATSHPRGTEAFF. For the CDR3, the DNA is TGTGCCACCAGCCATCCTCGGGGCACTGAAGCTTTCTTT. The variable domain in full, with the rest retrieved from reference TRBV15 and TRBJ1-1, is DAMVIQNPRYQVTQFGKPVTLSCSQTLNHNVMYWYQQKSSQAPKLLFHYYDKDFNNEADTPDNFQSRRPNTSFCFLDIRSPGLGDTAMYLCATSHPRGTEAFFGQGTRLTVV.

The V and J genes are TRBV27 and TRBJ1-1; 8 bases align to TRBD1. This CDR3 is 14 amino acids long. Germline CDR1 is MNHEY and CDR2 is SMNVEV (reference sequence). After removal of 4 bases from V and 5 bases from J, the junction contained 6 bases not matched to a gene. In nucleotides, the CDR3 is TGTGCCAGCAGTTCCCAGGGGGCATGGACTGAAGCTTTCTTT. Translation gives CASSSQGAWTEAFF.

This rearrangement joins TRBV30 to TRBJ2-1; 8 nucleotides agree with TRBD2. The CDR3 is made up of 16 amino acids. The germline V gene encodes CDR1 GTSNPN and CDR2 SVGIG (reference sequence). J was trimmed by 4 bases and V by 3 bases; bases with no gene match: 11. The CDR3 region has the DNA TGTGCCTGGAGGATGGGGAGCGGGAGTCCATACAATGAGCAGTTCTTC. Encoded protein: CAWRMGSGSPYNEQFF.

The rearrangement joins TRBV18 to TRBJ1-5; D is undetermined. From germline, CDR1 is KGHSH and CDR2 LQKENI. There are 13 residues in the CDR3. Trimming removed 6 bases from V and 4 bases from J, with 10 bases in between. Here the CDR3 reads CASSEGRNQPQHF. The DNA for the CDR3 is TGTGCCAGCTCTGAAGGGAGGAATCAGCCCCAGCATTTT.

The chain joins TRBV24-1 to TRBJ1-1; 12 nucleotides align to TRBD1. The V and J ends lost 9 bases and 0 bases, in that order; junction bases with no gene match: 19. CDR3 size: 20 residues. CDR1 and CDR2 (germline): KGHDR, SFDVKD. DNA for the CDR3: TGTGCCACCGGGTACCGGGACAGGGGGCTTCGTGGATTGGTGAACACTGAAGCTTTCTTT. This codes for CATGYRDRGLRGLVNTEAFF.

The chain uses TRBV20-1 and TRBJ1-5; no clear D gene. The germline V gene has CDR1 DFQATT and CDR2 SNEGSKA (reference sequence). The CDR3 is 11 residues long. Between the trimmed V and J ends, which lost 5 bases and 6 bases, there was a span of 8 bases. CDR3 sequence reads: CSAQAGQPQHF. The DNA of the CDR3 is TGCAGTGCTCAGGCAGGTCAGCCCCAGCATTTT.

This chain joins TRBV28 and TRBJ1-4; 7 bases align to TRBD1. Germline assignment: CDR1 MDHEN and CDR2 SYDVKM. V gave up 6 bases and J gave up 12 bases; unmatched junction bases: 10. The CDR3 length is 13 residues. The CDR3 coding sequence is TGTGCCAGCAGCCGGGACAGATTAGGAGAACTGTTTTTT. Its translation is CASSRDRLGELFF.

This chain joins TRBV3-1 (or the pseudogene TRBV3-2) and TRBJ2-1; TRBD1 is a possible D gene (5 bases). The CDR3 has 17 residues. Germline CDR1 is LGHDT and CDR2 is YNNKEL (reference sequence). Deletions cut 3 bases from V and 1 base from J, with 16 bases between. CDR3 loop: CASSQPSGAWSYNEQFF. CDR3 nucleotide sequence: TGTGCCAGCAGCCAGCCGTCTGGGGCGTGGTCCTACAATGAGCAGTTCTTC.

The rearrangement links TRBV6-5 to TRBJ2-2; the D gene is possibly TRBD1 (5 bases). Deletions cut 8 bases from V and 7 bases from J, with 11 bases between. The CDR3 sequence is 12 residues long. Germline assignment: CDR1 MNHEY and CDR2 SVGAGI. The CDR3 here is CASLQGLGELFF. The CDR3 nucleotides are TGTGCCAGCCTCCAGGGTCTCGGGGAGCTGTTTTTT.

The V gene is TRBV9, the J gene TRBJ1-2; D not certain. The CDR3 sequence is 14 residues long. V lost 4 bases to trimming and J lost 4 bases, with 14 bases between them. The germline CDR1 and CDR2 sequences are SGDLS and YYNGEE. The CDR3 reads CASSPSRVSYGYTF. CDR3 nucleotide sequence: TGTGCCAGCAGCCCTAGCCGGGTTAGCTATGGCTACACCTTC.